Listed below are T cell receptor beta chains from one sample, sequenced in a study of blood T cells in healthy people across ages. TCRdb fed the 5' RACE reads into MiXCR, producing one record per CDR3 protein. Of about 1 million distinct CDR3 sequences listed, about 25% are singletons. The data also belong to a second study, concerning T cells of mothers and their children.

Sample: blood. Receptor source: a girl between 2 and 10 years old in good health. CDR3s include the opening cysteine and the closing phenylalanine or tryptophan. D genes are given only for firm matches. Part of the rows lack a size; the others show once, few, many or a class for expanded clones.

V	D	size	J	DNA	CDR3
TRBV20-1	.	few	TRBJ2-5	TGCAGTGCTAGAGCAATGAAGGGGCCCCAAGAGACCCAGTACTTC	CSARAMKGPQETQYF
TRBV27	.	few	TRBJ2-7	TGTGCCAGCAGCTCCCAGGGCTGGCCTACCTACGAGCAGTACTTC	CASSSQGWPTYEQYF
TRBV7-2	TRBD2	many	TRBJ2-1	TGTGCCAGCAGTTTCAGCGGGGGCCCGTACAATGAGCAGTTCTTC	CASSFSGGPYNEQFF
TRBV29-1	.	.	TRBJ2-2	TGCAGCGTTGAAGATTCAGGGGAGGGCCCCACCGGGGAGCTGTTTTTT	CSVEDSGEGPTGELFF
TRBV5-6	.	.	TRBJ2-4	TGTGCCAGCAGCTCCGGCGCGGACTGGGTAAACATTCAGTACTTC	CASSSGADWVNIQYF
TRBV6-2/TRBV6-3	.	few	TRBJ2-7	TGTGCCAGCAGGCGGGTAGGGGGGACCTACGAGCAGTACTTC	CASRRVGGTYEQYF
TRBV20-1	.	few	TRBJ2-5	TGCAGTGCTAGGGCTCCCGGGACAGAGACCCAGTACTTC	CSARAPGTETQYF
TRBV12-3/TRBV12-4	.	few	TRBJ2-4	TGTGCCAGCAGTTTGGTGGGAGCCAAAAACATTCAGTACTTC	CASSLVGAKNIQYF
TRBV5-1	TRBD1	.	TRBJ1-1	TGCGCCAGCAGCCTCCGGGACAGACTGAACACTGAAGCTTTCTTT	CASSLRDRLNTEAFF
TRBV28	TRBD1	.	TRBJ1-4	TGTGCCAGCAGTTTATCAACCTTCAGGGACAGGGGGAGTGAAAAACTGTTTTTT	CASSLSTFRDRGSEKLFF
TRBV3-1	TRBD2	.	TRBJ2-5	TGTGCCAGCAGCCAGTTGGGACTAGCGGGTTTTCAAGAGACCCAGTACTTC	CASSQLGLAGFQETQYF
TRBV6-5	.	few	TRBJ2-3	TGTGCCAGCAGTTACACGGGGGCCTACACAGATACGCAGTATTTT	CASSYTGAYTDTQYF
TRBV7-2	.	.	TRBJ1-4	TGTGCCAGCAGCTTAATGATCTTAAATGAAAAACTGTTTTTT	CASSLMILNEKLFF
TRBV28	.	few	TRBJ2-5	TGTGCCAGCAGTTTTAGTCAGGGGCGCGCGGAGACCCAGTACTTC	CASSFSQGRAETQYF
TRBV4-1	.	.	TRBJ2-7	TGCGCCAGCAGCCAAGGTCTCGGGGCCTACGAGCAGTACTTC	CASSQGLGAYEQYF
TRBV14	TRBD1	.	TRBJ2-6	TGTGCCAGCAGCCAAGGCCCAGGGACAGAAAGAACTGGTGGGGCCAACGTCCTGACTTTC	CASSQGPGTERTGGANVLTF
TRBV7-9	TRBD2	.	TRBJ2-1	TGTGCCAGTGGGGTAGCGGGTCATGAGCAGTTCTTC	CASGVAGHEQFF
TRBV7-2	.	.	TRBJ1-1	TGTGCCAGCAGCTTAAATCCGGACTCCCCTGAAGCTTTCTTT	CASSLNPDSPEAFF
TRBV5-6	.	.	TRBJ1-1	TGTGCCAGCACCTACCCGGGTGGGGGCGTGTTAGAAGCTTTCTTT	CASTYPGGGVLEAFF
TRBV7-3	TRBD2	few	TRBJ2-1	TGTGCCAGCAGCCACCCCTCGCGGGGGGGCTTGGTTAATGAGCAGTTCTTC	CASSHPSRGGLVNEQFF
TRBV15	.	.	TRBJ2-7	TGTGCCACCAGCAGAGATTCGTACGAGCAGTACTTC	CATSRDSYEQYF
TRBV29-1	.	few	TRBJ2-2	TGCAGCGTTGTGCGGGAAAACACCGGGGAGCTGTTTTTT	CSVVRENTGELFF
TRBV4-3	.	few	TRBJ2-3	TGCGCCAGCAGCCAAGACGTCGGGGGGCGGATAGGAACAGATACGCAGTATTTT	CASSQDVGGRIGTDTQYF
TRBV4-2	TRBD1	few	TRBJ2-1	TGTGCCAGCAGCCAGGGGACAGGGAACGAAGAAGAGCAGTTCTTC	CASSQGTGNEEEQFF
TRBV7-9	.	few	TRBJ1-1	TGTGCCAGCACCTACTTTAGCGGGAACACTGAAGCTTTCTTT	CASTYFSGNTEAFF
TRBV12-3/TRBV12-4	.	.	TRBJ1-6	TGTGCCAGCAGTTTGGGGGTGTCCTATAATTCACCCCTCCACTTT	CASSLGVSYNSPLHF
TRBV7-2	.	few	TRBJ1-2	TGTGCCAGCAGCTTATCTCTTGCAGAGGGCTATGGCTACACCTTC	CASSLSLAEGYGYTF
TRBV24-1	.	.	TRBJ1-1	TGTGCCACCAGACCCCAGGGCATAAACACTGAAGCTTTCTTT	CATRPQGINTEAFF
TRBV28	.	few	TRBJ2-7	TGTGCCAGCAGTTTACTGGGTCTAGCGAGCTCCTACGAGCAGTACTTC	CASSLLGLASSYEQYF
TRBV29-1	.	.	TRBJ2-7	TGCAGCGCCCATTCCCTTGACAACTACGAGCAGTACTTC	CSAHSLDNYEQYF
TRBV29-1	.	.	TRBJ2-1	TGCAGCGTGAGGGTCGGGCCCCCCAATGAGCAGTTCTTC	CSVRVGPPNEQFF
TRBV7-9	.	few	TRBJ2-3	TGTGCCAGCAGCCCGAGGACTTCTAGCACAGATACGCAGTATTTT	CASSPRTSSTDTQYF
TRBV12-3/TRBV12-4	.	.	TRBJ1-4	TGTGCCAGCAGTTTCGCGGCGTGGGAACTGTTTTTT	CASSFAAWELFF
TRBV9	TRBD2	.	TRBJ2-5	TGTGCCAGCAGCGGGATTAGCGGGCGGGAGACCCAGTACTTC	CASSGISGRETQYF
TRBV11-2	.	.	TRBJ2-5	TGTGCCAGCAGCTTCCGGTGGCAGCGGCAAGAGACCCAGTACTTC	CASSFRWQRQETQYF
TRBV10-3	.	.	TRBJ2-7	TGTGCCACTAGCAACCTGGTGCGGACTCAATACGAGCAGTACTTC	CATSNLVRTQYEQYF
TRBV29-1	.	few	TRBJ2-1	TGCAGCGTTGCATTTGTTCTAAAGCGATTCAATGAGCAGTTCTTC	CSVAFVLKRFNEQFF
TRBV9	.	few	TRBJ1-1	TGTGCCAGCAGCCTCGACCCGTACACTGAAGCTTTCTTT	CASSLDPYTEAFF
TRBV3-1	.	.	TRBJ2-3	TGTGCCAGCAGCCCTACGGGCATCCTCAGCACAGATACGCAGTATTTT	CASSPTGILSTDTQYF
TRBV7-8	TRBD2	.	TRBJ2-5	TGTGCCAGCAGCTTAGTGACTAGCGGGGGGCGCGAGACCCAGTACTTC	CASSLVTSGGRETQYF
TRBV27	.	few	TRBJ2-7	TGTGCCAGCAGTTTTGTCTCGTCACCATTGGGCGAGCAGTACTTC	CASSFVSSPLGEQYF
TRBV10-2	TRBD1	few	TRBJ2-7	TGCGCCAGCAGTCCGACAGGGGGTAGCCCCGAGCAGTACTTC	CASSPTGGSPEQYF
TRBV5-1	TRBD2	.	TRBJ2-1	TGCGCCAGCAGCTTGGGGATAGCGGGAGGAGGTCGGAATGAGCAGTTCTTC	CASSLGIAGGGRNEQFF
TRBV6-1	TRBD1	.	TRBJ1-5	TGTGCCAGCAGTGGACAGGGGAGGAAGAGCAATCAGCCCCAGCATTTT	CASSGQGRKSNQPQHF
TRBV7-2	.	few	TRBJ2-1	TGTGCCAGCAGCGCCCCGGACACACGAAATGAGCAGTTCTTC	CASSAPDTRNEQFF
TRBV25-1	TRBD2	.	TRBJ2-5	TGTGCCAGCAGAGTAGCGGGAGACGAGACCCAGTACTTC	CASRVAGDETQYF
TRBV28	.	.	TRBJ2-1	TGTGCCAGCAGTTTTTTGTTCGGGCAGCCAAAAGGGGATGAGCAGTTCTTC	CASSFLFGQPKGDEQFF
TRBV7-9	.	.	TRBJ2-6	TGTGCCAGCGAATTCCCTCAAGGGGGCAACGTCCTGACTTTC	CASEFPQGGNVLTF
TRBV21-1	.	.	TRBJ1-1	TGTGCCAGCAGCAAAGTCGCAGGAAGCACCCCGAACACTGAAGCTTTCTTT	CASSKVAGSTPNTEAFF
TRBV7-2	.	few	TRBJ1-2	TGTGCCAGCAGCTTAGGATGGAAGGGGGACGGCTACACCTTC	CASSLGWKGDGYTF
TRBV5-8	TRBD1	.	TRBJ2-1	TGTGCCAGCAGCCTGCCGGGACAGGGATATTGGAACAATGAGCAGTTCTTC	CASSLPGQGYWNNEQFF
TRBV19	.	few	TRBJ2-7	TGTGCCAGTTCCCATGGTGAGGGCTCCTACGAGCAGTACTTC	CASSHGEGSYEQYF